This T cell receptor (beta chain) was identified in a study of T cells in Graves' hyperthyroidism and ophthalmopathy. On the study more broadly: At initial diagnosis, before any treatment had begun, peripheral blood was obtained.

This clonotype was observed a handful of times. TCR beta CDR3 region amplification was performed from RNA transcripts. HTBI primers were the set used in a first-round RT-PCR of the TCR CDR3. TCRdb reprocessed the multiplex PCR reads with MiXCR, giving one entry per CDR3 protein. This table has about 480,000 distinct CDR3 sequences, about 15% appearing once. The CDR3 totals 14 residues. Germline V gene sequence: CDR1 MNHNS, CDR2 SASEGT. V lost 10 bases to trimming and J lost 4 bases; unmatched junction nucleotides: 6. Diagnosis of hyperthyroidism was new in patients aged 18 to 65, and its duration was under 2 months. Researchers barred patients who had uncontrolled infection, other autoimmune disease, pregnancy or lactation.

Sequencing used blood. The TCR comes from a woman in her late teens or twenties with Graves' hyperthyroidism. The chain is built from TRBV6-1 and TRBJ2-1, with 11 bases fitting TRBD2. The CDR3 here is CATKLAGEYNEQFF. The CDR3 DNA reads as TGTGCCACCAAACTAGCGGGAGAATACAATGAGCAGTTCTTC.